This T cell receptor beta chain came from a study of T cell repertoires in cytomegalovirus infection. About the research overall: Both CMV infection and a matching HLA type were indicated by public TCR beta signatures.

With respect to this clonotype: Its antigen is as yet unknown.

One entry per CDR3 protein results from TCRdb running MiXCR on the reads. The sample shows hundreds of thousands of distinct CDR3 sequences, 25% to 40% of them seen only once. This CDR3 is built from 14 residues. In germline, CDR1 is MDHEN, CDR2 SYDVKM. The V end lost 3 bases, the J end lost 1 base, and 9 bases lay between the germline ends. This receptor was obtained from a human donor in good health (CMV status not recorded). Some clones in this sample may be carry-over from other donors' samples. The J gene is TRBJ2-5, the V gene TRBV28; D is undetermined. Sequences were derived from cultured CD8+ T cells from PBMCs, sampled from culture after CMV antigen stimulation. The CDR3 loop is CASSLSRFQETQYF. CDR3 DNA sequence: TGTGCCAGCAGTTTGAGCCGGTTCCAAGAGACCCAGTACTTC.